The 3 T cell receptor beta chains below were found in one sample sequenced in a study of cytomegalovirus exposure and HLA in healthy donors. Assay used: immunoSEQ multiplex PCR; TCRdb lists only in-frame clones, some missing. In the table there are 110,000 to 150,000 clones, approximately 90% of which are singletons. The sequenced sample consisted of PBMCs. Receptors were obtained from a man aged 18 to 30 in good health and CMV-seronegative.

The rearrangement links TRBV14 to TRBJ2-7; D not resolved. V was clipped by 0 bases and J by 4 bases, with 7 bases between them. The CDR3 consists of 13 residues. CDR1 and CDR2 (germline): SGHDN, FVKESK. CDR3 DNA sequence: TGTGCCAGCAGCCAAGAGGGCAGATACGAGCAGTACTTC. Residues: CASSQEGRYEQYF.

The V and J genes are TRBV5-1 and TRBJ1-1; 12 nucleotides agree with TRBD1. The CDR3 is made up of 16 amino acids. From germline, CDR1 is SGHRS and CDR2 YFSETQ. Trimming cost V 4 bases and J 1 base; bases outside gene matches: 5. CDR3 in amino acids: CASSRGTGGTNTEAFF. CDR3 in DNA: TGCGCCAGCAGCCGAGGGACAGGGGGCACGAACACTGAAGCTTTCTTT.

CDR3 coding DNA: TGTGCCAGCAGCCTTGGGGGCAGGGGATTGGAGCAGTACTTC. Protein product: CASSLGGRGLEQYF. The gene calls are TRBV9 and TRBJ2-7; possibly TRBD1 for D (6 bases). This CDR3 is 14 amino acids long. V was cut by 4 bases and J by 7 bases, with 18 bases left in between. Germline V gene data show CDR1 as SGDLS and CDR2 as YYNGEE.